These T cell receptor beta chains were read from a single sample in a study of regulatory T cells in long-lasting Graves disease. TCRdb independently ran MiXCR on the multiplex PCR reads; one entry per CDR3 protein. The table includes roughly 250,000 distinct CDR3 sequences, approximately 18% detected once. The sample also formed part of further work on T cells in Graves' hyperthyroidism and ophthalmopathy.

The starting material was peripheral blood mononuclear cells (PBMCs), obtained at new diagnosis, from a patient treated with antithyroid drugs. The receptors were gathered from a woman younger than 45 with Graves disease. Both conserved end residues are part of each CDR3. Fields, in order: D gene, clone size, J gene, V gene, CDR3 protein, CDR3 DNA. D genes are given only for firm matches. The size of a clone is reported for some rows only, either as once, few or many, or as a class for expanded clones.

>.|many|TRBJ2-2|TRBV20-1
CSARDNWGSGELFF
TGCAGTGCTAGAGATAATTGGGGGAGCGGGGAGCTGTTTTTT
>.|.|TRBJ2-5|TRBV20-1
CSAKPTETQYF
TGCAGTGCGAAGCCTACAGAGACCCAGTACTTC
>.|many|TRBJ1-1|TRBV5-1
CASSLDGGGADTEAFF
TGCGCCAGCAGCTTGGACGGCGGGGGTGCGGACACTGAAGCTTTCTTT
>.|many|TRBJ2-1|TRBV6-1
CASSEQPKGEQFF
TGTGCCAGCAGTGAACAACCCAAGGGTGAGCAGTTCTTC
>TRBD1|.|TRBJ2-5|TRBV7-7
CASSQGQGQTQYF
TGTGCTAGCAGCCAGGGACAGGGACAGACCCAGTACTTC
>.|.|TRBJ2-4|TRBV5-1
CASSPGQTLAKNIQYF
TGCGCCAGCAGCCCAGGACAGACCCTAGCCAAAAACATTCAGTACTTC
>TRBD1|.|TRBJ2-1|TRBV5-5
CASSGGQGTAEQFF
TGTGCCAGCAGCGGCGGACAGGGGACCGCTGAGCAGTTCTTC
>.|many|TRBJ2-4|TRBV15
CATSRVRDGENIQYF
TGTGCCACCAGCAGAGTGAGGGATGGGGAAAACATTCAGTACTTC
>.|.|TRBJ1-1|TRBV2
CASSLNIGTEAFF
TGTGCCAGCAGCTTAAACATCGGGACTGAAGCTTTCTTT
>TRBD1|many|TRBJ1-1|TRBV7-9
CASSSRQGSLMNTEAFF
TGTGCCAGCAGCTCAAGACAGGGAAGCTTAATGAACACTGAAGCTTTCTTT
>.|many|TRBJ1-6|TRBV7-2
CASSLVQGASYNSPLHF
TGTGCCAGCAGCTTAGTGCAGGGAGCTTCCTATAATTCACCCCTCCACTTT
>TRBD1|many|TRBJ2-5|TRBV7-2
CASSLGQGKTQYF
TGTGCCAGCAGCTTGGGACAGGGGAAGACCCAGTACTTC
>TRBD2|few|TRBJ2-3|TRBV9
CASSDQTSGPHDTQYF
TGTGCCAGCAGCGACCAGACTAGCGGTCCTCATGATACGCAGTATTTT
>.|many|TRBJ1-5|TRBV7-2
CASSLGLGMGQGGYQPQHF
TGTGCCAGCAGCTTAGGGCTTGGGATGGGGCAGGGTGGCTATCAGCCCCAGCATTTT
>.|many|TRBJ2-7|TRBV7-8
CASSLAVRAYEQYF
TGTGCCAGCAGCTTAGCTGTCAGGGCTTACGAGCAGTACTTC
>.|many|TRBJ2-7|TRBV3-1
CASSQDPNKRDRRQYF
TGTGCCAGCAGCCAAGATCCCAATAAAAGAGACAGGAGGCAGTACTTC
>TRBD2|few|TRBJ2-5|TRBV12-3/TRBV12-4
CASSSRRELQETQYF
TGTGCCAGCAGTTCGCGGCGGGAGCTCCAAGAGACCCAGTACTTC
>.|many|TRBJ2-3|TRBV5-8
CASSLAYSTSSDTQYF
TGTGCCAGCAGCTTGGCCTATAGCACTAGTTCCGATACGCAGTATTTT
>.|.|TRBJ2-1|TRBV28
CASSTSGEGPGYNEQFF
TGTGCCAGCAGTACAAGTGGGGAAGGGCCGGGGTACAATGAGCAGTTCTTC
>TRBD1|many|TRBJ1-2|TRBV25-1
CASSGDRNYGYTF
TGTGCCAGCAGTGGGGACAGGAACTATGGCTACACCTTC
>TRBD1|.|TRBJ1-5|TRBV6-9
CASSYDRGENQPQHF
TGTGCCAGCAGTTATGACAGGGGGGAAAATCAGCCCCAGCATTTT
>.|many|TRBJ2-7|TRBV20-1
CSARFTANYEQYF
TGCAGTGCTAGATTCACAGCGAACTACGAGCAGTACTTC
>.|many|TRBJ1-2|TRBV5-1
CASSLMVTANYGYTF
TGCGCCAGCAGCTTAATGGTAACGGCTAACTATGGCTACACCTTC
>TRBD1|many|TRBJ2-1|TRBV7-2
CASSHRDRAISSYNEQFF
TGTGCCAGCAGCCACAGGGACAGGGCCATTAGCTCCTACAATGAGCAGTTCTTC
>.|.|TRBJ2-5|TRBV5-4
CASSRGGLVQETQYF
TGTGCCAGCAGTAGAGGGGGGCTTGTACAAGAGACCCAGTACTTC
>.|many|TRBJ2-5|TRBV2
CASIAGTLEETQYF
TGTGCCAGCATCGCTGGGACATTGGAGGAGACCCAGTACTTC
>TRBD1|many|TRBJ1-6|TRBV5-1
CASSQWDRGAGSPLHF
TGCGCCAGCAGCCAATGGGACAGGGGAGCGGGTTCACCCCTCCACTTT
>.|few|TRBJ1-2|TRBV6-1
CASNWGDNYGYTF
TGTGCCAGCAATTGGGGAGACAACTATGGCTACACCTTC
>.|many|TRBJ1-5|TRBV2
CASSQQQGGQPQHF
TGTGCCAGCAGCCAGCAACAGGGAGGTCAGCCCCAGCATTTT
>.|many|TRBJ2-3|TRBV19
CASSMMSFTDTQYF
TGTGCCAGTAGTATGATGTCCTTCACAGATACGCAGTATTTT
>.|.|TRBJ2-7|TRBV29-1
CSVEDEMPYEQYF
TGCAGCGTTGAAGATGAGATGCCCTACGAGCAGTACTTC
>TRBD1|.|TRBJ1-3|TRBV3-1
CASSPQGGGNTIYF
TGTGCCAGCAGCCCGCAGGGGGGTGGAAACACCATATATTTT
>TRBD1|many|TRBJ2-3|TRBV18
CASSPRTGGADTQYF
TGTGCCAGCTCCCCCCGGACAGGGGGCGCAGATACGCAGTATTTT
>TRBD1|few|TRBJ1-1|TRBV4-1
CASSQGTGEAFF
TGCGCCAGCAGCCAAGGGACAGGTGAAGCTTTCTTT
>TRBD2|.|TRBJ2-5|TRBV9
CASSNRLAGEETQYF
TGTGCCAGCAGCAACCGACTAGCGGGGGAAGAGACCCAGTACTTC
>.|few|TRBJ1-3|TRBV9
CASSGLQGSGNTIYF
TGTGCCAGCAGCGGACTACAGGGCTCTGGAAACACCATATATTTT
>.|many|TRBJ1-1|TRBV20-1
CSAPTANTEAFF
TGCAGTGCTCCTACAGCGAACACTGAAGCTTTCTTT
>.|many|TRBJ1-2|TRBV7-9
CASSLVGTRTPLYGYTF
TGCGCCAGCAGCTTGGTAGGGACAAGGACTCCTTTATATGGCTACACCTTC
>TRBD2|once|TRBJ2-1|TRBV12-3/TRBV12-4
CASSPSGGSSYNEQFF
TGTGCCAGCAGCCCTAGCGGGGGGAGCTCCTACAATGAGCAGTTCTTC
>.|few|TRBJ1-2|TRBV11-2
CASSLEGIYGYTF
TGTGCCAGCAGCTTAGAGGGAATCTATGGCTACACCTTC
>.|many|TRBJ2-5|TRBV20-1
CSARGAATNQETQYF
TGCAGTGCTAGAGGGGCAGCAACTAACCAAGAGACCCAGTACTTC
>.|many|TRBJ2-3|TRBV7-9
CASSLDRARDTQYF
TGTGCCAGCAGCTTAGATCGGGCTCGGGATACGCAGTATTTT
>TRBD1|.|TRBJ2-2|TRBV28
CASSRPPTGRVTGELFF
TGTGCCAGCAGTCGCCCACCGACAGGGCGGGTCACCGGGGAGCTGTTTTTT
>.|many|TRBJ2-5|TRBV3-1
CASSQEGAGLETQYF
TGTGCCAGCAGCCAAGAGGGAGCGGGTTTGGAGACCCAGTACTTC
>.|many|TRBJ1-1|TRBV18
CASSPIKDSEAFF
TGTGCCAGCTCACCAATAAAGGACAGTGAAGCTTTCTTT
>.|.|TRBJ2-7|TRBV12-3/TRBV12-4
CASRNRESSYEQYF
TGTGCCAGCCGAAACAGGGAGAGCTCCTACGAGCAGTACTTC
>.|many|TRBJ2-5|TRBV18
CASSPNTPAQETQYF
TGTGCCAGCTCACCTAACACCCCAGCTCAAGAGACCCAGTACTTC
>TRBD2|few|TRBJ2-1|TRBV24-1
CATSDSGGGTYNEQFF
TGTGCCACCAGTGATAGCGGGGGGGGAACCTACAATGAGCAGTTCTTC
>.|few|TRBJ2-3|TRBV29-1
CSVEVRGAPGTDTQYF
TGCAGCGTTGAGGTGAGGGGGGCTCCTGGCACAGATACGCAGTATTTT
>.|many|TRBJ1-3|TRBV18
CASSQTGVRNTIYF
TGTGCCAGCTCACAAACCGGGGTCAGAAACACCATATATTTT
>TRBD1|many|TRBJ1-2|TRBV7-2
CASSLGGTVDYGYTF
TGTGCCAGCAGCTTAGGGGGGACAGTAGACTATGGCTACACCTTC
>.|many|TRBJ1-2|TRBV12-3/TRBV12-4
CASRTGTGGYTF
TGTGCCAGCAGAACCGGGACCGGTGGCTACACCTTC
>.|many|TRBJ1-2|TRBV20-1
CSARPHDGSGYGYTF
TGCAGTGCTAGACCACACGACGGGTCGGGGTATGGCTACACCTTC